This entry lists 27 T cell receptor beta chains sequenced from one sample in a study of blood T cell repertoires in COVID-19. This table comes from immunoSEQ multiplex PCR, and its TCRdb copy is limited to in-frame clones, with some not included. The sample contains about 310,000 clones, 75% to 90% of which appear only once. The sample consisted of PBMCs or T cells enriched from blood (not recorded which). The receptors were gathered from a woman in her thirties or forties who had recovered from COVID-19.

The genes are TRBV19 and TRBJ1-5; no reliable D call. The ends were cut back, 6 bases at V and 3 bases at J, with 18 bases in the middle. The CDR3 spans 16 residues. In germline, CDR1 is LNHDA, CDR2 SQIVND (reference sequence). CDR3 amino acids: CASRGQTARNNQPQHF. The CDR3 nucleotides are TGTGCCAGTAGAGGCCAGACGGCGAGGAACAATCAGCCCCAGCATTTT.

This clone was picked up a small number of times. V and J are TRBV3-1 (or the pseudogene TRBV3-2) and TRBJ1-3, with a tentative D call TRBD1 (5 bases). Germline V CDR1 and CDR2: LGHDT, YNNKEL (reference sequence). Trimming shortened V by 4 bases and J by 3 bases, and 10 bases separated the two germline ends. The CDR3 runs to 14 residues. CDR3 protein: CASSLRQNGNTIYF. CDR3 nucleotide sequence: TGTGCCAGCAGCCTTCGACAGAATGGAAACACCATATATTTT.

The genes are TRBV7-3 and TRBJ2-1; perhaps TRBD1 as D (5 bases). Trimming cost V 4 bases and J 5 bases, with 15 bases left between them. This CDR3 contains 15 residues. Germline-derived CDR1 and CDR2 are SGHTA and FQGTGA. Here the CDR3 DNA reads TGTGCCAGCAGCTCAGGGTACGGTGTGAACAATGAGCAGTTCTTC. Amino acids: CASSSGYGVNNEQFF.

The chain employs TRBV4-3 and TRBJ1-2; D uncertain. Germline values: CDR1 LGHNA, CDR2 YSLEER. The CDR3 extends over 15 amino acids. V was cut by 0 bases and J by 8 bases, with 16 bases left in between. The CDR3 is CASSQDYSGDGGYTF. The CDR3 region has the DNA TGCGCCAGCAGCCAAGATTATAGCGGGGATGGAGGCTACACCTTC.

This CDR3 is CASSLGSGSTDTQYF. The CDR3 region has the DNA TGCGCCAGCAGCTTAGGTAGCGGGAGCACAGATACGCAGTATTTT. V is TRBV5-1 and J is TRBJ2-3, with 7 bases aligning to TRBD2. The germline CDR1 and CDR2 sequences are SGHRS and YFSETQ. This CDR3 is 15 amino acids long. After removal of 2 bases from V and 0 bases from J, the junction contained 3 bases not matched to a gene.

The chain uses TRBV7-2 and TRBJ2-7; D is ambiguous. The CDR3 covers 13 residues. V lost 5 bases and J 2 bases, leaving 10 bases between the germline ends. CDR1 and CDR2 (germline): SGHTA, FQGNSA. The CDR3 sequence: CASSAYPPYEQYF. In DNA, the CDR3 is TGTGCCAGCAGCGCCTATCCCCCCTACGAGCAGTACTTC.

J is TRBJ2-7 and V is TRBV28, with 7 nucleotides matching TRBD1. Per germline, CDR1 MDHEN and CDR2 SYDVKM. The CDR3 loop spans 14 amino acids. After removal of 7 bases from V and 2 bases from J, the junction contained 8 bases not matched to a gene. The CDR3 protein is CASTMTGKPYEQYF. CDR3 DNA: TGTGCCAGCACCATGACAGGGAAGCCCTACGAGCAGTACTTC.

CDR3 loop: CASSQENSSYNEQFF. The CDR3 nucleotides are TGTGCCAGCAGCCAAGAGAACTCCTCCTACAATGAGCAGTTCTTC. The rearrangement uses TRBV3-1 (or the pseudogene TRBV3-2) and TRBJ2-1; no clear D gene. CDR3 length: 15 amino acids. Trimming left V 0 bases short and J 0 bases short, with 6 bases between. Germline CDR1 is LGHDT and CDR2 is YNNKEL (reference sequence).

This chain uses TRBV6-1 with TRBJ1-2; 9 nucleotides align to TRBD1. This CDR3 contains 15 residues. J gave up 5 bases and V 3 bases, and 7 bases lay outside the gene matches. Germline loops: CDR1 MNHNS, CDR2 SASEGT. The CDR3 DNA sequence: TGTGCCAGCAGTGAGGTGGGACAGGGTATATATGGCTACACCTTC. Translation gives CASSEVGQGIYGYTF.

The chain is built from TRBV7-2 and TRBJ2-5; 9 nucleotides align to TRBD1. The CDR3 is 15 amino acids. Trimming removed 5 bases from V and 6 bases from J; junction bases left unmatched: 10. Germline values: CDR1 SGHTA, CDR2 FQGNSA. Written as DNA, the CDR3 is TGTGCCAGCAGCCCCCGGTCGGACAGGGGAAAGACCCAGTACTTC. It yields the protein CASSPRSDRGKTQYF. The full variable domain, its missing parts supplied by reference TRBV7-2 and TRBJ2-5, is GAGVSQSPSNKVTEKGKDVELRCDPISGHTALYWYRQSLGQGLEFLIYFQGNSAPDKSGLPSDRFSAERTGGSVSTLTIQRTQQEDSAVYLCASSPRSDRGKTQYFGPGTRLLVL.

The chain couples TRBV5-1 to TRBJ2-1, with 8 nucleotides matching TRBD1. The CDR3 is 18 amino acids. Losses at the gene ends were 0 bases for V and 5 bases for J; bases not matched to a gene: 13. CDR1 and CDR2 from the germline V gene are SGHRS and YFSETQ. The CDR3 DNA reads as TGCGCCAGCAGCTTGGATTCGATGGGGACAGGATATGACAATGAGCAGTTCTTC. It specifies CASSLDSMGTGYDNEQFF.

This chain uses TRBV11-3 with TRBJ1-2; D is unclear. This CDR3 has 13 amino acids. From germline, CDR1 is SGHNT and CDR2 YENEEA. V dropped 4 bases and J dropped 2 bases, with 8 bases sitting between them. CDR3 nucleotide sequence: TGTGCCAGCAGCTCGGGAGCAAACTATGGCTACACCTTC. It yields the protein CASSSGANYGYTF.

The chain couples TRBV3-1 (or the pseudogene TRBV3-2) to TRBJ1-6; maybe TRBD1 (5 bases). The CDR3 totals 15 residues. The V end was cut by 1 base, the J end by 9 bases, with 13 bases between. Per germline, CDR1 LGHDT and CDR2 YNNKEL (reference sequence). In nucleotides, the CDR3 is TGTGCCAGCAGCCAAGCGGGGGGAGGTCGTTCACCCCTCCACTTT. This translates into CASSQAGGGRSPLHF.

In this sample, this clone turned up a few times. The chain employs TRBV7-6 and TRBJ2-1; TRBD2 matches at 10 bases. Germline-derived CDR1 and CDR2 are SGHVS and FNYEAQ. This CDR3 spans 17 amino acids. The trim removed 5 bases at V and 5 bases at J, leaving 12 bases unmatched. CDR3 amino acids: CASSPRGIAGGDNEQFF. The CDR3 DNA sequence: TGTGCCAGCAGCCCACGAGGGATAGCGGGGGGTGACAATGAGCAGTTCTTC.

This chain connects TRBV10-3 to TRBJ1-3; TRBD1 matches 7 bases. J was trimmed by 4 bases and V by 6 bases; bases with no gene match: 9. Germline CDR1 reads ENHRY; CDR2 reads SYGVKD. This CDR3 is built from 15 residues. The CDR3 sequence is CAIRRWTGGGNTIYF. The DNA of the CDR3 is TGTGCCATCAGGAGATGGACAGGAGGAGGAAACACCATATATTTT.

This clone was counted only a few times. V gene TRBV7-8 combines with J gene TRBJ2-7; possibly TRBD1 for D (6 bases). Deletions cut 4 bases from V and 4 bases from J, with 17 bases between. CDR1 and CDR2 from the germline V gene are SGHVS and FQNEAQ. This CDR3 has 15 residues. Written as DNA, the CDR3 is TGTGCCAGCAGCTCAAGCACTAGGACAGTTTACGAGCAGTACTTC. Amino acids: CASSSSTRTVYEQYF. The variable domain in full, completed from reference TRBV7-8 and TRBJ2-7, reads GAGVSQSPRYKVAKRGQDVALRCDPISGHVSLFWYQQALGQGPEFLTYFQNEAQLDKSGLPSDRFFAERPEGSVSTLKIQRTQQEDSAVYLCASSSSTRTVYEQYFGPGTRLTVT.

Details on this clone: The sample contains more than one DNA sequence encoding this CDR3. The CDR3 DNA sequence: TGTGCCAGCAGCCAAGTCGGTCAGGGCGGTGGCTACACCTTC. It is translated as CASSQVGQGGGYTF. The chain uses TRBV3-1 (or the pseudogene TRBV3-2) and TRBJ1-2; a weak D match, TRBD1 (5 bases). Trimming removed 1 base from V and 7 bases from J, with 13 bases in between. Germline assignment: CDR1 LGHDT and CDR2 YNNKEL (reference sequence). The CDR3 has 14 residues.

This chain connects TRBV7-9 to TRBJ2-5, with D possibly being TRBD2 (6 bases). Germline values: CDR1 SEHNR, CDR2 FQNEAQ (reference sequence). The CDR3 spans 13 residues. V was trimmed by 5 bases and J by 5 bases, leaving 12 bases between them. As DNA, the CDR3 is TGTGCCAGCAGCCCGACTAGTTTGGAGACCCAGTACTTC. Its translation: CASSPTSLETQYF.

The gene calls are TRBV5-6 and TRBJ2-3; 7 nucleotides match TRBD2. The CDR3 consists of 16 residues. Trimming cost V 4 bases and J 4 bases; bases outside gene matches: 12. Germline V CDR1 and CDR2: SGHDT, YYEEEE. The CDR3 spells CASSPRPGRIPDTQYF. The CDR3 nucleotides read TGTGCCAGCAGCCCGAGACCCGGGAGGATTCCAGATACGCAGTATTTT.

In its sample, this clone was seen once. V gene TRBV6-5 combines with J gene TRBJ2-7; 7 nucleotides line up with TRBD2. The CDR3 is 15 amino acids. Trimming at V came to 6 bases and at J to 4 bases, leaving 12 bases not matched to a gene. Per germline, CDR1 MNHEY and CDR2 SVGAGI. The CDR3: CASRGWASGNYEQYF. The CDR3 DNA follows: TGTGCCAGCAGGGGGTGGGCTAGCGGAAATTACGAGCAGTACTTC.

This chain links TRBV2 with TRBJ2-3; TRBD1 might be the D (5 bases). V was shortened by 8 bases and J by 2 bases, with 8 bases between the two germline ends. The CDR3 is made up of 12 amino acids. Germline-derived CDR1 and CDR2 are SNHLY and FYNNEI. The CDR3: CASGRDTDTQYF. As DNA, the CDR3 is TGTGCCAGCGGCAGGGACACAGATACGCAGTATTTT.

The chain is built from TRBV2 and TRBJ2-3; 9 bases fit TRBD2. This CDR3 region has 17 residues. V gave up 8 bases and J gave up 3 bases; unmatched junction bases: 15. Germline loops: CDR1 SNHLY, CDR2 FYNNEI. Written as DNA, the CDR3 is TGTGCCAGCGTCCTGGGGGGCTTAGCGGGGGCTACAGATACGCAGTATTTT. Protein: CASVLGGLAGATDTQYF.

This chain joins TRBV11-1 and TRBJ2-7; TRBD1 matches 9 bases. Germline CDR1 SGHAT, CDR2 FQDESV (reference sequence). J gave up 1 base and V 1 base, and 5 bases lay outside the gene matches. The CDR3 contains 16 residues. DNA for the CDR3: TGTGCCAGCAGCTTAGATCCAGGACAGGGGTCCTACGAGCAGTACTTC. Its translation is CASSLDPGQGSYEQYF.

The rearrangement links TRBV11-2 to TRBJ2-7, with TRBD1 identical over 7 bases. The germline V gene has CDR1 SGHAT and CDR2 FQNNGV. The CDR3 has 16 residues. J lost 2 bases, V lost 0 bases, and 7 bases had no gene match. In nucleotides, the CDR3 is TGTGCCAGCAGCTTAGATCGGGCAGGGGGTGCCTACGAGCAGTACTTC. Translated: CASSLDRAGGAYEQYF.

V usage is TRBV19 and J usage is TRBJ2-1, with a tentative D call TRBD1 (6 bases). This CDR3 comprises 15 residues. The germline V gene encodes CDR1 LNHDA and CDR2 SQIVND (reference sequence). Trimming left V 4 bases short and J 4 bases short, with 14 bases between. In nucleotides, the CDR3 is TGTGCCAGTAGTACAGGGGCCCTATCTTACAATGAGCAGTTCTTC. Protein sequence: CASSTGALSYNEQFF. Full variable domain (rest looked up from reference TRBV19 and TRBJ2-1): DGGITQSPKYLFRKEGQNVTLSCEQNLNHDAMYWYRQDPGQGLRLIYYSQIVNDFQKGDIAEGYSVSREKKESFPLTVTSAQKNPTAFYLCASSTGALSYNEQFFGPGTRLTVL.

This sequence joins TRBV20-1 and TRBJ2-3, with D unresolved. This CDR3 is 13 amino acids long. Germline V lookup: CDR1 DFQATT, CDR2 SNEGSKA (reference sequence). V was trimmed by 3 bases and J by 1 base, leaving 8 bases between them. The CDR3 DNA reads TGCAGTGCTAGTTTCCCAGGCACAGATACGCAGTATTTT. Its translation is CSASFPGTDTQYF.

As to this clone: One end of the junction fails to match germline, which may point to a read error. The chain links TRBV7-7 to TRBJ2-5; TRBD2 aligns across 7 bases. The CDR3 extends over 14 amino acids. CDR1 and CDR2 from the germline V gene are SSHAT and FNYEAQ (reference sequence). The CDR3 reads CASSLAAGQETQYF. The CDR3 nucleotides read TGTGCTAGCAGCCTGGCAGCGGGGCAAGAGACCCAGTACTTC.